This entry is about one T cell receptor beta chain. No antigen is known for it. This sample is drawn from a study of beta chain features in type 1 diabetes. Sequenced material consisted of expressed TCRB transcripts (all of the isolated RNA was reverse transcribed). Sequenced by immunoSEQ multiplex PCR; TCRdb stores in-frame clones only, minus some. The sample records just over 150,000 clones, 11% being singletons. With 0 bases removed from V and 0 bases from J, the gap between germline ends came to 8 bases. Germline V gene sequence: CDR1 MNHEY, CDR2 SMNVEV (reference sequence). The CDR3 has 15 residues. Whole-study findings and limits: VDJ junctions from type 1 diabetes patients carried fewer insertions and larger deletions. Possibly, sequencing cDNA over-represented cells that had high TCR expression levels.

This clonotype was obtained from a man aged 18 to 29 in good health. The specimen was central memory CD4+ T cells from blood. The V call is TRBV27, the J call TRBJ1-1, with D tentatively TRBD1 (5 bases). The CDR3 coding sequence is TGTGCCAGCAGTTTATCGTGGGGGTTGAACACTGAAGCTTTCTTT. Residues: CASSLSWGLNTEAFF.